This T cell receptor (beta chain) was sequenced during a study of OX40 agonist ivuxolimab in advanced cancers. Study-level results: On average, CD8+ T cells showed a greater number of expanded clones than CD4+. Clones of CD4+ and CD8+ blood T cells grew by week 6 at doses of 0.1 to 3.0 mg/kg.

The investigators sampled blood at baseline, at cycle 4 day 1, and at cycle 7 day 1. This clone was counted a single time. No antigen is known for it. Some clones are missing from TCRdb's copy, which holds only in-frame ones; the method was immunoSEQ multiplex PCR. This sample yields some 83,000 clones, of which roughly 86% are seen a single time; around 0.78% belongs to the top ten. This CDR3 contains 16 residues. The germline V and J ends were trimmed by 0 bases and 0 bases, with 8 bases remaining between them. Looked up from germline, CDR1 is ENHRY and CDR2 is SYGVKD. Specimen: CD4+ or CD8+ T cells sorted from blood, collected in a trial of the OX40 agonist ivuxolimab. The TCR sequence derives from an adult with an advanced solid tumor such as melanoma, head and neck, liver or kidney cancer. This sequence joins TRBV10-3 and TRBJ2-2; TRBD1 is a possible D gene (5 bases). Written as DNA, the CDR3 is TGTGCCATCAGTGAGTCTGGGGCCGCGAACACCGGGGAGCTGTTTTTT. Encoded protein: CAISESGAANTGELFF.